The 18 T cell receptor beta chains presented below share a single source sample, sequenced in a study of spatial heterogeneity in lung cancer (dated by TCRdb to 2018 to 2020). The library was made by 5' RACE. The sample was run on a NextSeq 500. The public reads were reprocessed in TCRdb via fastp at Q25 and MiXCR, keeping in-frame beta chains. Entries that share a CDR3 protein sequence are merged under the most common genes and DNA. This sample holds about 13,000 distinct CDR3 sequences; around 5.2% were observed only once. The top ten clones comprise roughly two fifths of the sample. According to the study, the label for this sample's time point signals: sample taken at primary tumor resection. For TCR sequencing, whole RNA was extracted from tumor and nontumor lung tissue, or from cryopreserved PBMC samples, and no cell sorting was done. Source: lung tumor tissue, taken at surgery. All receptors derive from a human donor with early-stage non-small cell lung cancer.

This clonotype was seen at least ten times. A library prepared for alpha chains yielded this beta chain as an off-target read; its size is of little meaning. The CDR3 is CASSLRQGPSYEQYF. CDR3 DNA sequence: TGTGCCAGCAGCTTAAGACAGGGCCCTTCTTACGAGCAGTACTTC. V usage is TRBV7-8 and J usage is TRBJ2-7; TRBD1 aligns across 7 bases. The V and J ends lost 2 bases and 4 bases, in that order; junction bases with no gene match: 8. The CDR3 extends over 15 amino acids. The V gene's germline CDR1 is SGHVS and CDR2 FQNEAQ.

This clonotype has ten or more counts. This beta chain was picked up by a library intended for alpha chains and is off target, so its count carries little meaning. This sequence joins TRBV5-5 and TRBJ1-6; no firm D call. This CDR3 contains 12 residues. Germline CDR1 reads SGHKS; CDR2 reads YYEKEE (reference sequence). With 2 bases removed from V and 7 bases from J, the gap between germline ends came to 4 bases. CDR3 sequence: CASSFINSPLHF. The CDR3 region has the DNA TGTGCCAGCAGCTTCATCAATTCACCCCTCCACTTT.

This clonotype was recorded at least ten times. This beta chain is a stray read from a library made for alpha chains; its abundance is not meaningful. This chain links TRBV5-4 with TRBJ1-1; 7 bases match TRBD1. V shed 0 bases, J shed 3 bases, and the junction held 2 bases outside the gene matches. Germline CDR1 reads SGHNT; CDR2 reads YYREEE (reference sequence). The CDR3 is 14 amino acids. The CDR3: CASSLGGTDTEAFF. For the CDR3, the DNA is TGTGCCAGCAGCTTGGGGGGGACAGACACTGAAGCTTTCTTT.

This clonotype occurred many times. Since it is a stray read in a library aimed at alpha chains, this beta chain has a size that is not meaningful. V and J are TRBV20-1 and TRBJ2-1; TRBD1 agrees at 12 bases. V trimming: 0 bases; J trimming: 16 bases; junction bases outside the gene matches: 7. In germline, CDR1 is DFQATT, CDR2 SNEGSKA (reference sequence). The CDR3 runs to 13 residues. The CDR3 reads CSARDSGTGGGFF. The CDR3 nucleotides read TGCAGTGCTAGAGATTCCGGGACAGGGGGCGGATTCTTC.

This clonotype has at least ten counts. A library made for alpha chains picked up this beta chain off target, so its size means little. This chain links TRBV28 with TRBJ2-1; 7 nucleotides agree with TRBD2. The CDR3 is 14 amino acids. After removal of 4 bases from V and 9 bases from J, the junction contained 9 bases not matched to a gene. Germline values: CDR1 MDHEN, CDR2 SYDVKM. The CDR3 is CASSSGGSWGEQFF. Written as DNA, the CDR3 is TGTGCCAGCAGTTCGGGCGGGAGTTGGGGTGAGCAGTTCTTC.

In its sample, this clonotype was seen many times. In a library made to pick up alpha chains, this beta chain is a stray read with a size that means little. Here the CDR3 DNA reads TGTGCCAGCAGCTTAGGACACCTCACCGGGGAGCTGTTTTTT. This sequence encodes CASSLGHLTGELFF. The chain links TRBV11-2 to TRBJ2-2; no clear D gene. Trimming removed 1 base from V and 4 bases from J, with 7 bases in between. CDR1 and CDR2 (germline): SGHAT, FQNNGV. The CDR3 length is 14 residues.

At least ten counts were recorded for this clonotype. The library was prepared for alpha chains; this beta chain is a stray read, so its frequency means little. The CDR3 reads CASSLGLQYEQYV. The CDR3 DNA follows: TGTGCCAGCAGTCTCGGACTTCAATACGAGCAGTACGTC. The chain employs TRBV6-2 or TRBV6-3 and TRBJ2-7, with D possibly matching TRBD2 (5 bases). The V end was cut by 5 bases, the J end by 4 bases, with 12 bases between. This CDR3 contains 13 residues. The germline gives CDR1 MNHEY, CDR2 SVGEGT.

This clonotype has a handful of counts. This beta chain is a stray sequence in a library constructed for alpha chains; its clone size is not meaningful. The chain uses TRBV7-2 and TRBJ1-2; the D is unclear. This CDR3 has 14 residues. V lost 2 bases, J lost 4 bases, and 11 bases lay in between. Germline loops: CDR1 SGHTA, CDR2 FQGNSA. The CDR3: CASSLQFKVYGYTF. CDR3 nucleotides: TGTGCCAGCAGCTTACAGTTTAAGGTCTATGGCTACACCTTC.

The sample holds many counts of this clonotype. The library was prepared for alpha chains; this beta chain is a stray read, so its frequency means little. The CDR3 region is CASRTGAYSNQPQHF. CDR3 DNA sequence: TGTGCCAGCAGGACAGGGGCTTATAGCAATCAGCCCCAGCATTTT. V and J are TRBV27 and TRBJ1-5; 8 positions agree with TRBD1. Germline trimming cut 6 bases from V and 0 bases from J; bases unmatched to any gene: 4. The CDR3 extends over 15 amino acids. Germline V gene sequence: CDR1 MNHEY, CDR2 SMNVEV (reference sequence).

This clonotype was seen repeatedly, ten times or more. The germline gene is not matched at one end of the junction; a read error may be the cause. Little can be read into the size of this beta chain, an off-target read in a library designed for alpha chains. The chain uses TRBV7-7 and TRBJ2-5; TRBD1 agrees at 9 bases. CDR1 is SSHAT, CDR2 FNYEAQ, per germline (reference sequence). The CDR3 covers 15 residues. CDR3 coding DNA: TGTGCTAGCAGCTTGGGACAGGGAAGGAAAGAGACCCAGTACTTC. This gives the protein CASSLGQGRKETQYF.

This clonotype was seen at least ten times. This beta chain came through as a stray read in a library set up for alpha chains, and its size says little. The chain links TRBV30 to TRBJ2-5; TRBD2 is a possible D gene (6 bases). The length of the CDR3 is 12 residues. The V gene's germline CDR1 is GTSNPN and CDR2 SVGIG (reference sequence). V dropped 1 base and J dropped 3 bases, with 6 bases sitting between them. The CDR3 spells CAWSAGEETQYF. CDR3 nucleotides: TGTGCCTGGAGTGCGGGGGAAGAGACCCAGTACTTC.

At least ten counts were recorded for this clonotype. This beta chain is off target for a library built for alpha chains, so its abundance means little. This sequence joins TRBV28 and TRBJ1-6, with D unclear. Trimming removed 5 bases from V and 4 bases from J, with 6 bases in between. CDR1 is MDHEN, CDR2 SYDVKM, per germline. The CDR3 totals 13 residues. Here the CDR3 DNA reads TGTGCCAGCAGTGTAGGGTATAATTCACCCCTCCACTTT. Amino acids: CASSVGYNSPLHF.

This clonotype was recorded many times. A library made for alpha chains picked up this beta chain off target, so its size means little. The V and J genes are TRBV7-8 and TRBJ1-1; D call uncertain. This CDR3 has 13 residues. V lost 1 base to trimming and J lost 3 bases, with 6 bases between them. Germline-derived CDR1 and CDR2 are SGHVS and FQNEAQ. In nucleotides, the CDR3 is TGTGCCAGCAGCTTAGAGTTTGACACTGAAGCTTTCTTT. Its translation: CASSLEFDTEAFF.

This clonotype was counted many times. This beta chain is an off-target read within a library intended for alpha chains, so its frequency means little. This chain uses TRBV29-1 with TRBJ2-5; 7 bases agree with TRBD1. Germline V gives CDR1 SQVTM, CDR2 ANQGSEA. This CDR3 has 14 residues. The J segment lost 7 bases and the V segment lost 7 bases, leaving 15 bases of the junction unmatched. This CDR3 reads CSARTGVASGTQYF. CDR3 nucleotides: TGCAGCGCCCGTACAGGGGTCGCGTCGGGGACCCAGTACTTC.

In its sample, this clonotype was seen many times. This beta chain is a stray read from a library made for alpha chains; its abundance is not meaningful. The rearrangement links TRBV20-1 to TRBJ2-7; unclear D gene. Deletions cut 3 bases from V and 6 bases from J, with 12 bases between. CDR3 length: 12 residues. Germline values: CDR1 DFQATT, CDR2 SNEGSKA (reference sequence). CDR3 loop: CSARATSSEQYF. CDR3 bases: TGCAGTGCTAGGGCGACCAGTTCCGAGCAGTACTTC.

On this clonotype itself: A library made for alpha chains picked up this beta chain off target, so its size means little. The chain combines TRBV12-3 or TRBV12-4 with TRBJ1-3, with D hard to call. CDR3 length equals 13 residues. Trimming took 10 bases from V and 2 from J, leaving 12 bases between them. Here the CDR3 DNA reads TGTGCCACCCGGGGTGACCCTGGAAACACCATATATTTT. Translation: CATRGDPGNTIYF.

This clonotype was counted many times. The library was built for alpha chains, so this beta chain is an off-target read and its size means little. The V gene is TRBV5-1, the J gene TRBJ2-1, with unresolved D. The CDR3 runs 12 residues. The V end was cut by 5 bases, the J end by 6 bases, with 9 bases between. Germline-derived CDR1 and CDR2 are SGHRS and YFSETQ. The chain's CDR3 is CASRVSVNEQFF. CDR3 DNA: TGCGCCAGCAGGGTATCTGTCAATGAGCAGTTCTTC.

Ten or more counts support this clonotype. This beta chain is a stray read from a library made for alpha chains; its abundance is not meaningful. The genes are TRBV5-1 and TRBJ2-4; TRBD2 aligns across 8 bases. The CDR3 runs 19 residues. Per germline, CDR1 SGHRS and CDR2 YFSETQ. The V gene end was trimmed by 0 bases and the J gene end by 8 bases; junction bases not matched to a gene: 19. CDR3 sequence reads: CASSLAPERIAGPGDIQYF. The CDR3 nucleotides are TGCGCCAGCAGCTTGGCCCCTGAGAGGATAGCGGGGCCAGGGGACATTCAGTACTTC.